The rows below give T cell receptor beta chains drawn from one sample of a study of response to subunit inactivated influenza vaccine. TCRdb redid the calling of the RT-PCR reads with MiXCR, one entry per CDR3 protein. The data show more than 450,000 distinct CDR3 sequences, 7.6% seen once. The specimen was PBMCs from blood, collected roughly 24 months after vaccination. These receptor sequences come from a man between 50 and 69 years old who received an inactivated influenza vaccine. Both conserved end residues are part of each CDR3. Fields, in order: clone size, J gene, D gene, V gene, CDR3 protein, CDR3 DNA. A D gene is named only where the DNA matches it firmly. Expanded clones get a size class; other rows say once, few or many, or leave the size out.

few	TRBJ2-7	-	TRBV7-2	CASSLDASYEQYF	TGTGCCAGCAGCTTAGATGCCAGCTACGAGCAGTACTTC
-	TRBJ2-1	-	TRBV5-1	CASSLGPASNEQFF	TGCGCCAGCAGCTTGGGGCCCGCGTCCAATGAGCAGTTCTTC
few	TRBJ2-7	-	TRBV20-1	CSAIGGTLSSYEQYF	TGCAGTGCTATAGGGGGGACCCTGAGCTCCTACGAGCAGTACTTC
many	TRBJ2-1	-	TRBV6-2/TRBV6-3	CASRSRTESYNEQFF	TGTGCCAGCAGAAGCAGGACGGAATCCTACAATGAGCAGTTCTTC
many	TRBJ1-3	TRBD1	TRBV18	CASSLDRAISGNTIYF	TGTGCCAGCTCACTCGACAGGGCGATCTCTGGAAACACCATATATTTT
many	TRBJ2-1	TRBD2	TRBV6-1	CASRTSGSSNEQFF	TGTGCCAGTCGGACTAGCGGGAGTAGTAATGAGCAGTTCTTC
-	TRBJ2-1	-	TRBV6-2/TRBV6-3	CASSYRGDRYNEQFF	TGTGCCAGCAGTTATAGAGGGGACCGATACAATGAGCAGTTCTTC
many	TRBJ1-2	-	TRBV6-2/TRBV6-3	CASSDRGYGYTF	TGTGCCAGCAGCGACCGGGGCTATGGCTACACCTTC
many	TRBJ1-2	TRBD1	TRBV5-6	CASSPGQGRYGYTF	TGTGCCAGCAGCCCTGGACAGGGACGCTATGGCTACACCTTC
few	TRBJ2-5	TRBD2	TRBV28	CASSSNGRPGETQYF	TGTGCCAGCAGTTCCAACGGGAGGCCGGGGGAGACCCAGTACTTC
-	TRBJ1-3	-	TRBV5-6	CASSLVGRSGNTIYF	TGTGCCAGCAGCTTGGTGGGACGATCTGGAAACACCATATATTTT
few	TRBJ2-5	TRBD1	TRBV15	CATSRVKGQGQETQYF	TGTGCCACCAGCAGAGTGAAAGGACAGGGCCAAGAGACCCAGTACTTC
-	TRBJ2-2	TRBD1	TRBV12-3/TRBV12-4	CASSPNSGTGDGELFF	TGTGCCAGCAGCCCAAACTCCGGGACAGGGGACGGGGAGCTGTTTTTT
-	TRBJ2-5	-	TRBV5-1	CASSLDSIQETQYF	TGCGCCAGCAGCTTGGACAGCATTCAAGAGACCCAGTACTTC
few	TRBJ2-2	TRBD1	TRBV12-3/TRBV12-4	CASVRQGTGELFF	TGTGCCAGCGTACGACAGGGCACCGGGGAGCTGTTTTTT
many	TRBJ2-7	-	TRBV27	CASSLRDWPGEQYF	TGTGCCAGCAGTTTAAGGGACTGGCCTGGGGAGCAGTACTTC
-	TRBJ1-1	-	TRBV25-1	CASSEHGNPTEAFF	TGTGCCAGCAGTGAACACGGAAATCCCACTGAAGCTTTCTTT
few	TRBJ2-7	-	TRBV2	CASSPRNMGEQYF	TGTGCCAGCAGCCCCAGAAACATGGGGGAGCAGTACTTC
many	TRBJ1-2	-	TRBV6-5	CASSYNSHGGYTF	TGTGCCAGCAGTTACAATTCCCATGGGGGCTACACCTTC
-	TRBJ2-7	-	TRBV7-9	CASSLARQGVVYEQYF	TGTGCCAGCAGCTTAGCCCGGCAGGGAGTGGTTTACGAGCAGTACTTC
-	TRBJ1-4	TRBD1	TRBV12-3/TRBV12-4	CASSTGQGARKLFF	TGTGCCAGCAGCACGGGACAGGGGGCGCGGAAACTGTTTTTT
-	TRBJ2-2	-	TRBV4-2	CASSPKRLVTGELFF	TGTGCCAGCAGCCCCAAACGACTAGTTACCGGGGAGCTGTTTTTT
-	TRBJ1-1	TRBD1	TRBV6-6	CASAGGRTEAFF	TGTGCCAGTGCAGGGGGCCGCACTGAAGCTTTCTTT
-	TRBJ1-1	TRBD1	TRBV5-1	CASSSLTGRNTEAFF	TGCGCCAGCAGCAGCCTGACAGGGCGGAACACTGAAGCTTTCTTT
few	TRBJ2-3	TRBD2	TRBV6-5	CASSSIAGKSDTQYF	TGTGCCAGCAGTTCCATAGCGGGGAAGTCAGATACGCAGTATTTT
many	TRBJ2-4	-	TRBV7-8	CASTALTAKNIQYF	TGTGCCAGCACAGCACTTACAGCCAAAAACATTCAGTACTTC
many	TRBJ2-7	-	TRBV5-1	CASSLGATDYEQYF	TGCGCCAGCAGCTTGGGGGCCACTGATTACGAGCAGTACTTC
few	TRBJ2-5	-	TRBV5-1	CASSLVTGINQETQYF	TGCGCCAGCAGCTTGGTCACCGGGATCAACCAAGAGACCCAGTACTTC
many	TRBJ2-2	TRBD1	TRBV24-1	CATSATGAAGELFF	TGTGCCACCAGTGCCACAGGGGCCGCCGGGGAGCTGTTTTTT
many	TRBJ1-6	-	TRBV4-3	CASSQEVGSPLHF	TGCGCCAGCAGCCAAGAGGTTGGTTCACCCCTCCACTTT
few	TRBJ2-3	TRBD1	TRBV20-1	CSARDRGRTDTQYF	TGCAGTGCTAGAGACAGGGGGCGGACAGATACGCAGTATTTT
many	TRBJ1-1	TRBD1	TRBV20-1	CSARDIDRGWTEAFF	TGCAGTGCTAGAGATATAGACAGGGGGTGGACTGAAGCTTTCTTT
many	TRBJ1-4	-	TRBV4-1	CASSQDWRGGEKLFF	TGCGCCAGCAGCCAAGATTGGAGGGGCGGTGAAAAACTGTTTTTT
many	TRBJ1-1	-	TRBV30	CAWSVQGGNTEAFF	TGTGCCTGGAGTGTACAAGGGGGGAACACTGAAGCTTTCTTT
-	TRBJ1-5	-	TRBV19	CASSIGSSLGQPQHF	TGTGCCAGTAGTATCGGTAGCTCGCTCGGGCAGCCCCAGCATTTT
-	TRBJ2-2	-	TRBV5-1	CASSLEPNTGELFF	TGCGCCAGCAGCTTGGAACCTAACACCGGGGAGCTGTTTTTT
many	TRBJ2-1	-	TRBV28	CASSYVSLDRGGKYNEQFF	TGTGCCAGCAGTTATGTTTCTCTCGATAGGGGGGGCAAGTACAATGAGCAGTTCTTC
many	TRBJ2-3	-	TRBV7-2	CASSGQHGGDTQYF	TGTGCCAGCAGCGGACAGCACGGCGGAGATACGCAGTATTTT
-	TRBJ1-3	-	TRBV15	CATSRDHGTIYF	TGTGCCACCAGCAGAGATCACGGCACCATATATTTT
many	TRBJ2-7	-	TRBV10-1	CASLSDCRYEQYF	TGCGCCAGCCTTTCGGACTGCCGATACGAGCAGTACTTC
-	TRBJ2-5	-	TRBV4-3	CASSPEGLETETQYF	TGCGCCAGCAGCCCAGAAGGGTTAGAGACGGAGACCCAGTACTTC
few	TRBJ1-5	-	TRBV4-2	CASSHGGVNQPQHF	TGTGCCAGCAGCCACGGGGGTGTGAATCAGCCCCAGCATTTT
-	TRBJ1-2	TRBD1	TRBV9	CASSAPGTGGNFNYGYTF	TGTGCCAGCAGCGCTCCCGGGACAGGGGGCAACTTCAACTATGGCTACACCTTC
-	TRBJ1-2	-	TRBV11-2	CASTPGGGGYTF	TGTGCCAGCACCCCCGGGGGAGGTGGCTACACCTTC
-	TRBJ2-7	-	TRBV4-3	CASSQDVRSSVYYEQYF	TGCGCCAGCAGCCAAGATGTTCGCTCATCGGTCTACTACGAGCAGTACTTC
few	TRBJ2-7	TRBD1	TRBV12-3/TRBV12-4	CASSPRTGGRVEQYF	TGTGCCAGCAGTCCAAGGACAGGGGGTCGGGTCGAGCAGTACTTC
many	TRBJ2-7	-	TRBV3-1	CASSQDGTSYEQYF	TGTGCCAGCAGCCAAGACGGGACTTCCTACGAGCAGTACTTC
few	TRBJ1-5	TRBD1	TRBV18	CASSPAGTVSNQPQHF	TGTGCCAGCTCACCAGCCGGGACAGTTAGCAATCAGCCCCAGCATTTT
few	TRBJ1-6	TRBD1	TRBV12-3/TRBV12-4	CASSMGQSNSPLHF	TGTGCCAGCAGTATGGGACAGTCTAATTCACCCCTCCACTTT
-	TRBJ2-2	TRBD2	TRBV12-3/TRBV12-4	CASHSVAGAGHTGELFF	TGTGCCAGCCACTCAGTGGCGGGAGCGGGTCACACCGGGGAGCTGTTTTTT
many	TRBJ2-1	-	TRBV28	CASRVDFAGQAIVQFF	TGTGCCAGCAGGGTCGACTTTGCGGGGCAAGCCATAGTTCAGTTCTTC
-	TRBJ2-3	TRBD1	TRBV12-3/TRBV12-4	CASNDRDSTDTQYF	TGTGCCAGCAACGACAGGGACAGCACAGATACGCAGTATTTT
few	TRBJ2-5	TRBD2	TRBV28	CASSPGTRGVRAETQYF	TGTGCCAGCAGTCCGGGGACTAGGGGGGTGCGGGCAGAGACCCAGTACTTC